The 20 T cell receptor beta chains below were found in one sample sequenced in a study of blood T cell repertoires in COVID-19 (dated by TCRdb to about 2020). Library preparation used the immunoSEQ multiplex PCR assay. TCRdb mirrors the immuneACCESS table, restricted to in-frame sequences. Some clones are absent from its copies; in checked studies, under half trace to an unresolved V gene, and the reason for the others is unknown. The table for this sample lists 300,000 to 400,000 clones; under 95% of them were counted only once. About 2.4% of the sample lies in the top ten. Sequencing was performed on PBMCs or T cells enriched from blood (not recorded which). These receptors were taken from a man in his sixties who had recovered from COVID-19.

The chain combines TRBV9 with TRBJ2-7, with D possibly being TRBD2 (6 bases). CDR1 and CDR2 (germline): SGDLS, YYNGEE. The germline V and J ends were trimmed by 0 bases and 3 bases, with 13 bases remaining between them. The length of the CDR3 is 15 residues. CDR3 region: CASSVDPSAYYEQYF. In DNA form, the CDR3 reads TGTGCCAGCAGCGTAGACCCTAGCGCCTACTACGAGCAGTACTTC.

J is TRBJ1-2 and V is TRBV6-5; 7 bases fit TRBD1. The V segment lost 5 bases and the J segment 3 bases; nucleotides outside the gene matches: 3. This CDR3 comprises 13 residues. The germline gives CDR1 MNHEY, CDR2 SVGAGI. The CDR3 protein is CASSRTGHYGYTF. The CDR3, as DNA: TGTGCCAGCAGTCGGACAGGACACTATGGCTACACCTTC.

This chain uses TRBV10-2 with TRBJ1-5; D might be TRBD1 (5 bases). Germline CDR1 WSHSY, CDR2 SAAADI. Trimming took off 8 bases at V and 6 bases at J, with 17 bases between the two ends. The CDR3 is made up of 14 amino acids. The CDR3: CASRAGQVRQPQHF. Written as DNA, the CDR3 is TGCGCCAGCCGGGCTGGACAAGTTCGTCAGCCCCAGCATTTT.

This clone showed up just once. The chain uses TRBV5-1 and TRBJ1-2; D not resolved. Per germline, CDR1 SGHRS and CDR2 YFSETQ. CDR3 length equals 13 residues. V was clipped by 3 bases and J by 1 base, with 7 bases between them. The CDR3 region is CASSYDINYGYTF. CDR3 DNA: TGCGCCAGCAGCTATGACATTAACTATGGCTACACCTTC.

A note on this clone: Other DNA variants within this sample encode the same CDR3. The CDR3, as DNA: TGTGCCAGCAGTTACTGGACAGGGAACACTGAAGCTTTCTTT. Residues: CASSYWTGNTEAFF. V gene TRBV6-5 combines with J gene TRBJ1-1; 7 nucleotides line up with TRBD1. V trimming: 1 base; J trimming: 1 base; junction bases outside the gene matches: 0. The CDR3 runs 14 residues. Looked up from germline, CDR1 is MNHEY and CDR2 is SVGAGI.

The CDR3 reads CSASPGGNSPLHF. The DNA for the CDR3 is TGCAGTGCTAGTCCAGGGGGTAACTCACCCCTCCACTTT. The genes are TRBV20-1 and TRBJ1-6, with 7 bases matching TRBD1. Germline assignment: CDR1 DFQATT and CDR2 SNEGSKA (reference sequence). J was trimmed by 10 bases and V by 3 bases; bases with no gene match: 6. The CDR3 is 13 residues long.

This clone occurred once. The rearrangement uses TRBV27 and TRBJ1-6; D unclear. This CDR3 is 14 amino acids long. Germline CDR1 is MNHEY and CDR2 is SMNVEV (reference sequence). V gave up 1 base and J gave up 5 bases, with 6 bases separating them. The CDR3 is CASSLLHNNSPLHF. The CDR3 DNA reads TGTGCCAGCAGTTTATTACATAATAATTCACCCCTCCACTTT.

The chain employs TRBV5-4 and TRBJ2-1; 9 nucleotides match TRBD2. The V gene end was trimmed by 4 bases and the J gene end by 4 bases; junction bases not matched to a gene: 9. Germline loops: CDR1 SGHNT, CDR2 YYREEE (reference sequence). This CDR3 has 16 residues. The CDR3 spells CASSHGAGGAYNEQFF. The CDR3 nucleotides are TGTGCCAGCAGCCACGGGGCGGGAGGGGCGTACAATGAGCAGTTCTTC.

The J gene is TRBJ2-3, the V gene TRBV7-9; no reliable D call. Germline lookup yields CDR1 SEHNR and CDR2 FQNEAQ (reference sequence). V was cut by 3 bases and J by 6 bases, with 4 bases left in between. CDR3 length: 11 residues. CDR3 residues: CASSFSDTQYF. CDR3 in DNA: TGTGCCAGCAGCTTTTCTGATACGCAGTATTTT.

The V gene is TRBV11-3, the J gene TRBJ2-1; a possible D gene is TRBD1 (5 bases). CDR1 and CDR2 from the germline V gene are SGHNT and YENEEA. The V end was cut by 5 bases, the J end by 6 bases, with 8 bases between. The CDR3 runs to 12 residues. The chain's CDR3 is CASSPGSNEQFF. The CDR3 DNA reads as TGTGCCAGCAGCCCAGGGTCCAATGAGCAGTTCTTC.

The J gene is TRBJ1-3, the V gene TRBV19; D gene unclear. The CDR3 runs to 16 residues. Trimming pared 5 bases from V and 3 bases from J, leaving 17 bases between. The germline CDR1 and CDR2 sequences are LNHDA and SQIVND (reference sequence). The CDR3 region has the DNA TGTGCCAGTAGTTCTACCGGCGGGCTTAATGGAAACACCATATATTTT. It translates to CASSSTGGLNGNTIYF.

The genes are TRBV5-1 and TRBJ2-3, with 10 bases matching TRBD2. CDR1 and CDR2 from the germline V gene are SGHRS and YFSETQ. CDR3 size: 17 residues. V was clipped by 1 base and J by 0 bases; unmatched bases: 5. The CDR3 loop is CASSLSLTSGSTDTQYF. The CDR3 DNA reads TGCGCCAGCAGCTTGTCCCTGACTAGCGGGAGCACAGATACGCAGTATTTT.

The rearrangement uses TRBV20-1 and TRBJ1-1; the D is unclear. CDR1 and CDR2 (germline): DFQATT, SNEGSKA (reference sequence). Trimming took 3 bases from V and 4 from J, leaving 15 bases between them. The CDR3 is 14 amino acids. In DNA form, the CDR3 reads TGCAGTGCTAGTCGCGGAACTCGTGGCACTGAAGCTTTCTTT. It translates to CSASRGTRGTEAFF.

This chain connects TRBV19 to TRBJ2-2; no clear D gene. Germline V CDR1 and CDR2: LNHDA, SQIVND (reference sequence). The CDR3 sequence is 13 residues long. V was cut by 4 bases and J by 3 bases, with 6 bases left in between. The CDR3 region is CASSRQYTGELFF. CDR3 coding DNA: TGTGCCAGTAGTAGACAATACACCGGGGAGCTGTTTTTT.

This chain joins TRBV5-6 and TRBJ2-7, with a tentative D call TRBD1 (6 bases). The CDR3 loop spans 16 amino acids. Germline V gene sequence: CDR1 SGHDT, CDR2 YYEEEE. Deletions cut 2 bases from V and 1 base from J, with 16 bases between. CDR3 region: CASSFGQGSLSYEQYF. Written as DNA, the CDR3 is TGTGCCAGCAGCTTTGGGCAGGGGAGCTTATCCTACGAGCAGTACTTC.

The J gene is TRBJ2-7, the V gene TRBV30; D is possibly TRBD2 (5 bases). Trimming pared 0 bases from V and 5 bases from J, leaving 11 bases between. Germline CDR1 reads GTSNPN; CDR2 reads SVGIG (reference sequence). The CDR3 totals 13 residues. CDR3 nucleotides: TGTGCCTGGAGTGTCGCGGGTTACCACGAGCAGTACTTC. It specifies CAWSVAGYHEQYF.

This chain connects TRBV9 to TRBJ1-6; a weak D match, TRBD1 (6 bases). Trimming removed 0 bases from V and 9 bases from J, with 19 bases in between. Germline assignment: CDR1 SGDLS and CDR2 YYNGEE. The CDR3 is made up of 17 amino acids. CDR3 bases: TGTGCCAGCAGCGTAGATTTCCAGGGAGAAGGGGGTTCACCCCTCCACTTT. Its translation: CASSVDFQGEGGSPLHF.

The chain uses TRBV5-1 and TRBJ2-7; 8 positions agree with TRBD1. The CDR3 runs 16 residues. With V trimmed by 1 base and J by 7 bases, 13 bases remained unmatched. Per the germline V gene, CDR1 is SGHRS and CDR2 is YFSETQ. CDR3 DNA: TGCGCCAGCAGCTTGAGAGTGACAGGGGCCGGGGAGGAGCAGTACTTC. Amino acid sequence: CASSLRVTGAGEEQYF.

V usage is TRBV6-6 and J usage is TRBJ1-6, with 7 bases aligning to TRBD1. V trimming: 5 bases; J trimming: 6 bases; junction bases outside the gene matches: 7. Germline V lookup: CDR1 MNHNY, CDR2 SVGAGI (reference sequence). The CDR3 loop spans 15 amino acids. Written as DNA, the CDR3 is TGTGCCAGCAGTACTTCCGGGACAGTTAATTCACCCCTCCACTTT. Protein product: CASSTSGTVNSPLHF.

The chain links TRBV11-3 to TRBJ2-7; 11 nucleotides agree with TRBD2. After removal of 4 bases from V and 1 base from J, the junction contained 3 bases not matched to a gene. This CDR3 has 15 residues. CDR1 SGHNT and CDR2 YENEEA come from the germline V gene. The CDR3 DNA reads as TGTGCCAGCAGCTACTGGACTAGCGGGTCCTACGAGCAGTACTTC. This sequence encodes CASSYWTSGSYEQYF.